The 32 T cell receptor beta chains reported below all come from one sample, sequenced in a study of persistence of HIV-infected CD4 T cells. The immunoSEQ assay was version 4, run in survey mode. The method was immunoSEQ multiplex PCR; TCRdb's version includes in-frame clones alone and lacks a portion of them. The data show about 43,000 clones, more than 70% seen once. No antigen has been identified for these receptors. This nonspecific control used anti-CD3/anti-CD28 bead stimulation of CD4+ T cells. Responding CD4+ T cells were sorted by upregulation of both CD40 ligand and CD69. The material was CD4+ T cells sorted from PBMCs after roughly 18-hour stimulation, obtained from a patient who received antiretroviral therapy. The receptors shown here come from an adult man with HIV who was CMV-seropositive.

The rearrangement links TRBV24-1 to TRBJ1-2; 9 bases are a match to TRBD1. V was clipped by 2 bases and J by 5 bases; unmatched bases: 5. CDR1 is KGHDR, CDR2 SFDVKD, per germline. The CDR3 runs 15 residues. The CDR3: CATSDSRTGDYGYTF. The CDR3 DNA reads as TGTGCCACCAGTGATTCCCGGACAGGGGATTATGGCTACACCTTC.

The chain joins TRBV3-1 (or the pseudogene TRBV3-2) to TRBJ1-2, with D possibly TRBD1 on 5 matching bases. Germline-derived CDR1 and CDR2 are LGHDT and YNNKEL (reference sequence). The length of the CDR3 is 15 residues. V lost 1 base and J 5 bases, leaving 14 bases between the germline ends. Here the CDR3 DNA reads TGTGCCAGCAGCCAAGGTCCGGGGCTTAGGTATGGCTACACCTTC. This codes for CASSQGPGLRYGYTF.

The rearrangement uses TRBV4-1 and TRBJ2-4; 7 positions agree with TRBD1. V gave up 5 bases and J gave up 6 bases; unmatched junction bases: 7. The CDR3 sequence is 14 residues long. CDR1 is MGHRA and CDR2 is YSYEKL in the germline V gene. The CDR3 region has the DNA TGCGCCAGCAGCTATCCGGGACAGCTAAACATTCAGTACTTC. This translates into CASSYPGQLNIQYF.

The V gene is TRBV7-6, the J gene TRBJ1-4; D not certain. V was trimmed by 2 bases and J by 3 bases, leaving 10 bases between them. The CDR3 length is 15 residues. Germline V gene data show CDR1 as SGHVS and CDR2 as FNYEAQ. The CDR3 DNA is TGTGCCAGCAGCTTAACCGGGGTACCTAATGAAAAACTGTTTTTT. Residues: CASSLTGVPNEKLFF.

This rearrangement joins TRBV5-1 to TRBJ1-3; D is unresolved. Looked up from germline, CDR1 is SGHRS and CDR2 is YFSETQ. The CDR3 is 15 residues long. V gave up 0 bases and J gave up 4 bases, with 11 bases separating them. DNA for the CDR3: TGCGCCAGCAGCTTGGCCCTCGGAGGGGGAAACACCATATATTTT. The encoded protein is CASSLALGGGNTIYF.

CDR3 coding DNA: TGTGCCAGCAGTAAAACAGGGGGCAGTGGCACCGGGGAGCTGTTTTTT. Protein sequence: CASSKTGGSGTGELFF. The chain uses TRBV2 and TRBJ2-2, with 9 bases fitting TRBD1. The CDR3 loop spans 16 amino acids. V trimming: 5 bases; J trimming: 4 bases; junction bases outside the gene matches: 8. Germline-derived CDR1 and CDR2 are SNHLY and FYNNEI.

This chain connects TRBV18 to TRBJ2-1; 11 bases are shared with TRBD2. With V trimmed by 7 bases and J by 0 bases, 14 bases remained unmatched. The CDR3 consists of 19 residues. Germline loops: CDR1 KGHSH, CDR2 LQKENI. The CDR3 is CASLSGLAVPKSSYNEQFF. The DNA for the CDR3 is TGTGCCAGCTTATCGGGACTAGCGGTGCCCAAAAGCTCCTACAATGAGCAGTTCTTC.

V is TRBV2 and J is TRBJ2-2; D is uncertain. The CDR3 loop spans 14 amino acids. V lost 2 bases to trimming and J lost 4 bases, with 8 bases between them. Germline CDR1 and CDR2: SNHLY and FYNNEI. CDR3 DNA sequence: TGTGCCAGCAGTGAAAATCGGCTCACCGGGGAGCTGTTTTTT. Amino acid sequence: CASSENRLTGELFF.

V is TRBV4-1 and J is TRBJ1-1, with D hard to call. Germline loops: CDR1 MGHRA, CDR2 YSYEKL. The CDR3 covers 15 residues. V was clipped by 4 bases and J by 6 bases, with 18 bases between them. The CDR3: CASSPFGVRRPEAFF. DNA of the CDR3: TGCGCCAGCAGCCCATTCGGAGTAAGACGGCCTGAAGCTTTCTTT.

The chain joins TRBV10-3 to TRBJ1-6, with TRBD1 matching 9 bases. CDR3 length: 16 amino acids. The ends lost 6 bases at V and 5 bases at J; junction bases unmatched: 8. Germline loops: CDR1 ENHRY, CDR2 SYGVKD. CDR3 amino acids: CAISLTDRGDNSPLHF. DNA of the CDR3: TGTGCCATCAGCCTGACGGACAGGGGCGATAATTCACCCCTCCACTTT.

The genes are TRBV15 and TRBJ1-1; tentatively, D is TRBD1 (5 bases). This CDR3 is 13 amino acids long. V dropped 1 base and J dropped 7 bases, with 10 bases sitting between them. CDR1 is LNHNV and CDR2 is YYDKDF in the germline V gene (reference sequence). CDR3 amino acids: CATSRVGTFEAFF. The CDR3 coding sequence is TGTGCCACCAGCAGAGTAGGGACCTTTGAAGCTTTCTTT. Full variable domain (missing parts from reference TRBV15 and TRBJ1-1): DAMVIQNPRYQVTQFGKPVTLSCSQTLNHNVMYWYQQKSSQAPKLLFHYYDKDFNNEADTPDNFQSRRPNTSFCFLDIRSPGLGDTAMYLCATSRVGTFEAFFGQGTRLTVV.

This clone was detected only once. The chain combines TRBV10-2 with TRBJ1-6; 8 positions match TRBD1. Germline assignment: CDR1 WSHSY and CDR2 SAAADI. V shed 0 bases and J 7 bases; nucleotides not matched to a gene: 5. This CDR3 has 16 residues. DNA for the CDR3: TGCGCCAGCAGTGAGTCGCCGACAGGGGCGAATTCACCCCTCCACTTT. Its translation is CASSESPTGANSPLHF.

This clone showed up just once. This rearrangement joins TRBV19 to TRBJ1-1; D may be TRBD1 (6 bases). Germline loops: CDR1 LNHDA, CDR2 SQIVND (reference sequence). V was pared by 0 bases and J by 5 bases, with 19 bases between. CDR3 length equals 17 residues. The CDR3 region has the DNA TGTGCCAGTAGTATAGAGGGCCCCCAGGGGAGGGGAACTGAAGCTTTCTTT. Translated: CASSIEGPQGRGTEAFF. Drawing the rest from reference TRBV19 and TRBJ1-1, the complete variable domain is DGGITQSPKYLFRKEGQNVTLSCEQNLNHDAMYWYRQDPGQGLRLIYYSQIVNDFQKGDIAEGYSVSREKKESFPLTVTSAQKNPTAFYLCASSIEGPQGRGTEAFFGQGTRLTVV.

This sequence joins TRBV29-1 and TRBJ1-1; the match to TRBD1 covers 7 bases. The CDR3 contains 11 residues. Germline V lookup: CDR1 SQVTM, CDR2 ANQGSEA. With V trimmed by 5 bases and J by 3 bases, 0 bases remained unmatched. CDR3 in amino acids: CSVQGDTEAFF. CDR3 DNA: TGCAGCGTTCAGGGGGACACTGAAGCTTTCTTT. Complete variable domain (other parts from reference TRBV29-1 and TRBJ1-1): SAVISQKPSRDICQRGTSLTIQCQVDSQVTMMFWYRQQPGQSLTLIATANQGSEATYESGFVIDKFPISRPNLTFSTLTVSNMSPEDSSIYLCSVQGDTEAFFGQGTRLTVV.

This rearrangement joins TRBV20-1 to TRBJ2-3, with TRBD2 matching over 10 bases. The J segment lost 1 base and the V segment lost 6 bases, leaving 7 bases of the junction unmatched. CDR3 length equals 15 residues. In germline, CDR1 is DFQATT, CDR2 SNEGSKA (reference sequence). The CDR3, as DNA: TGCAGTGCGAGTCAAGCGGGGGGGCGCACAGATACGCAGTATTTT. Encoded protein: CSASQAGGRTDTQYF.

The chain recombines TRBV5-5 with TRBJ1-1; D gene uncertain. The germline gives CDR1 SGHKS, CDR2 YYEKEE (reference sequence). Trimming stripped 2 bases from V and 0 bases from J, with 14 bases between. The CDR3 consists of 16 residues. CDR3 protein: CASSFESYRLNTEAFF. In DNA, the CDR3 is TGTGCCAGCAGCTTCGAATCGTACCGGCTGAACACTGAAGCTTTCTTT. The full variable domain, rest sourced from reference TRBV5-5 and TRBJ1-1, is DAGVTQSPTHLIKTRGQQVTLRCSPISGHKSVSWYQQVLGQGPQFIFQYYEKEERGRGNFPDRFSARQFPNYSSELNVNALLLGDSALYLCASSFESYRLNTEAFFGQGTRLTVV.

This sequence joins TRBV7-9 and TRBJ1-2; no firm D call. Trimming stripped 2 bases from V and 5 bases from J, with 15 bases between. From germline, CDR1 is SEHNR and CDR2 FQNEAQ (reference sequence). The CDR3 extends over 15 amino acids. CDR3 coding DNA: TGTGCCAGCAGCTTAAGTGCTGGGCTAAATTATGGCTACACCTTC. As protein: CASSLSAGLNYGYTF.

The chain joins TRBV6-2 or TRBV6-3 to TRBJ2-2; D gene ambiguous. The germline gives CDR1 MNHEY, CDR2 SVGEGT. V shed 5 bases and J shed 6 bases, with 22 bases lying between them. CDR3 length equals 17 residues. This chain's CDR3 is CASSQRIERDFAGELFF. The CDR3 coding sequence is TGTGCCAGCAGTCAACGGATAGAAAGGGATTTCGCCGGGGAGCTGTTTTTT.

The chain carries TRBV9 and TRBJ2-3; 10 bases fit TRBD1. CDR1 SGDLS and CDR2 YYNGEE come from the germline V gene. Germline trimming cut 0 bases from V and 0 bases from J; bases unmatched to any gene: 1. The CDR3 consists of 16 residues. CDR3 DNA: TGTGCCAGCAGCGTAGGGGACAGGGGAAGCACAGATACGCAGTATTTT. This translates into CASSVGDRGSTDTQYF.

The rearrangement links TRBV7-8 to TRBJ2-1, with 10 bases identical to TRBD2. The J segment lost 2 bases and the V segment lost 6 bases, leaving 4 bases of the junction unmatched. This CDR3 is 15 amino acids long. CDR1 and CDR2 from the germline V gene are SGHVS and FQNEAQ. This CDR3 is CASRRTSGAYNEQFF. The CDR3 region has the DNA TGTGCCAGCAGACGAACTAGCGGGGCCTACAATGAGCAGTTCTTC.

This chain connects TRBV19 to TRBJ1-1, with 9 bases matching TRBD1. This CDR3 spans 13 amino acids. V lost 3 bases to trimming and J lost 7 bases; unmatched junction nucleotides: 3. CDR1 is LNHDA and CDR2 is SQIVND in the germline V gene (reference sequence). The DNA for the CDR3 is TGTGCCAGTAGTATGGACAGGGGTGGTGAAGCTTTCTTT. This sequence encodes CASSMDRGGEAFF.

Written as DNA, the CDR3 is TGTGCCAGCAGTTTAAGCACCACGGGAAAACTGTTTTTT. It specifies CASSLSTTGKLFF. The chain joins TRBV12-3 or TRBV12-4 to TRBJ1-4; no clear D. The CDR3 spans 13 residues. V gave up 2 bases and J gave up 10 bases, with 11 bases separating them.

The chain employs TRBV6-1 and TRBJ1-1, with 9 nucleotides matching TRBD1. CDR1 and CDR2 (germline): MNHNS, SASEGT. After removal of 1 base from V and 11 bases from J, the junction contained 11 bases not matched to a gene. The CDR3 runs to 15 residues. The CDR3 nucleotides are TGTGCCAGCAGTGAAGGGGGGACAGGGTCGAATTGGGCTTTCTTT. It specifies CASSEGGTGSNWAFF.

The chain is built from TRBV10-3 and TRBJ2-6; 10 bases match TRBD1. V lost 8 bases and J lost 0; bases outside the gene matches: 4. Germline assignment: CDR1 ENHRY and CDR2 SYGVKD. The CDR3 is 16 residues long. CDR3 nucleotide sequence: TGTGCCATCCGACAGGGGGCAAGCTCTGGGGCCAACGTCCTGACTTTC. Residues: CAIRQGASSGANVLTF.

The chain recombines TRBV28 with TRBJ2-3; no definite D call. The CDR3 extends over 14 amino acids. Germline CDR1 is MDHEN and CDR2 is SYDVKM. The V end was cut by 3 bases, the J end by 4 bases, with 11 bases between. The CDR3 here is CASSFRAASDTQYF. CDR3 nucleotides: TGTGCCAGCAGTTTCCGGGCCGCGTCAGATACGCAGTATTTT. Full variable domain (remainder filled in from reference TRBV28 and TRBJ2-3): DVKVTQSSRYLVKRTGEKVFLECVQDMDHENMFWYRQDPGLGLRLIYFSYDVKMKEKGDIPEGYSVSREKKERFSLILESASTNQTSMYLCASSFRAASDTQYFGPGTRLTVL.

This clone was found once. This chain joins TRBV5-5 and TRBJ2-6; TRBD1 might be the D (6 bases). The CDR3 is 18 residues long. Trimming removed 0 bases at V and 0 bases at J, with 13 bases between. Germline V gives CDR1 SGHKS, CDR2 YYEKEE (reference sequence). CDR3 coding DNA: TGTGCCAGCAGCTTGGAGGGGGACCGCTACTCTGGGGCCAACGTCCTGACTTTC. Encoded protein: CASSLEGDRYSGANVLTF.

The chain links TRBV15 to TRBJ2-7, with unresolved D. Germline V CDR1 and CDR2: LNHNV, YYDKDF (reference sequence). This CDR3 comprises 14 residues. Between the trimmed V and J ends, which lost 0 bases and 1 base, there was a span of 7 bases. CDR3 loop: CATSRDGVSYEQYF. Here the CDR3 DNA reads TGTGCCACCAGCAGAGACGGCGTATCCTACGAGCAGTACTTC.

The chain carries TRBV12-3 or TRBV12-4 and TRBJ1-5; D ambiguous. The length of the CDR3 is 13 residues. Trimming shortened V by 1 base and J by 3 bases, and 4 bases separated the two germline ends. Here the CDR3 DNA reads TGTGCCAGCAGTTTAGGTCACAATCAGCCCCAGCATTTT. Translated, it gives CASSLGHNQPQHF.

CDR3: CASSYGTGGARGYTF. The CDR3 nucleotides read TGTGCCAGCAGCTACGGGACAGGGGGCGCTCGGGGCTACACCTTC. The chain combines TRBV13 with TRBJ1-2, with 12 bases lining up with TRBD1. Trimming took 4 bases from V and 8 from J; bases not matched to a gene: 8. The germline V gene has CDR1 PRHDT and CDR2 FYEKMQ (reference sequence). CDR3 length: 15 residues.

The genes are TRBV2 and TRBJ1-2, with TRBD1 identical over 12 bases. Germline V gene sequence: CDR1 SNHLY, CDR2 FYNNEI. J was trimmed by 6 bases and V by 0 bases; bases with no gene match: 2. This CDR3 has 15 residues. CDR3 sequence reads: CASSEAGTGGHGYTF. The CDR3 DNA reads as TGTGCCAGCAGTGAAGCCGGGACAGGGGGCCATGGCTACACCTTC.

This sequence joins TRBV5-1 and TRBJ2-3; D unclear. The ends were cut back, 2 bases at V and 3 bases at J, with 7 bases in the middle. Germline V gene data show CDR1 as SGHRS and CDR2 as YFSETQ. The CDR3 has 13 amino acids. The CDR3 region has the DNA TGCGCCAGCAGCTTTCGTAGGACAGATACGCAGTATTTT. Translation: CASSFRRTDTQYF.

The chain carries TRBV24-1 and TRBJ2-2; TRBD1 matches 10 bases. Trimming cost V 7 bases and J 0 bases; bases outside gene matches: 7. This CDR3 has 17 amino acids. CDR1 is KGHDR, CDR2 SFDVKD, per germline. CDR3 protein: CATRGQGNFANTGELFF. The CDR3 DNA follows: TGTGCCACCAGGGGACAGGGGAATTTCGCGAACACCGGGGAGCTGTTTTTT.